The 29 T cell receptor beta chains given below trace back to one sample, sequenced in a study of cytomegalovirus exposure and HLA in healthy donors. Produced via immunoSEQ multiplex PCR; TCRdb's table is partial and in-frame only. Of tens of thousands of clones listed, 85% to 95% are singletons. The sample taken for sequencing was PBMCs. These receptors were collected from a woman aged 18-29 years in good health and CMV-seropositive.

The chain uses TRBV5-1 and TRBJ1-2; 9 bases match TRBD1. CDR1 is SGHRS and CDR2 is YFSETQ in the germline V gene. V shed 5 bases, J shed 4 bases, and the junction held 6 bases outside the gene matches. The CDR3 contains 14 residues. DNA of the CDR3: TGCGCCAGCAGTCCAGGGACAGGGCCCTATGGCTACACCTTC. Encoded protein: CASSPGTGPYGYTF.

This clone was counted once. The V gene is TRBV6-5, the J gene TRBJ1-5; D might be TRBD1 (5 bases). The CDR3 spans 15 residues. V shed 3 bases and J shed 7 bases, with 16 bases lying between them. Germline V gene data show CDR1 as MNHEY and CDR2 as SVGAGI. The CDR3 DNA is TGTGCCAGCAGTTATAAGAAGGGCGGGGGGCAGCCCCAGCATTTT. This gives the protein CASSYKKGGGQPQHF.

The chain uses TRBV10-2 and TRBJ2-2; D unresolved. CDR3 length: 12 residues. Germline values: CDR1 WSHSY, CDR2 SAAADI. Deletions cut 3 bases from V and 6 bases from J, with 5 bases between. CDR3 protein: CASSDLPGELFF. CDR3 in DNA: TGCGCCAGCAGTGACCTCCCCGGGGAGCTGTTTTTT.

The rearrangement links TRBV11-1 to TRBJ1-1; D unclear. The germline gives CDR1 SGHAT, CDR2 FQDESV (reference sequence). This CDR3 contains 14 residues. V lost 0 bases, J lost 3 bases, and 8 bases lay in between. For the CDR3, the DNA is TGTGCCAGCAGCTTAGCGCGTATTGACACTGAAGCTTTCTTT. It specifies CASSLARIDTEAFF.

The rearrangement links TRBV6-4 to TRBJ2-3; 10 bases line up with TRBD2. V lost 4 bases to trimming and J lost 2 bases; unmatched junction nucleotides: 15. CDR1 MRHNA and CDR2 SNTAGT come from the germline V gene. This CDR3 is 19 amino acids long. CDR3 bases: TGTGCCAGCAGTGTGGAGGGCGCTAGCGGGGGCCCCCCCACAGATACGCAGTATTTT. Translated, it gives CASSVEGASGGPPTDTQYF.

The V call is TRBV5-1, the J call TRBJ1-1; tentative D call: TRBD1 (5 bases). The CDR3 has 14 residues. V shed 6 bases and J shed 3 bases, with 15 bases lying between them. CDR1 SGHRS and CDR2 YFSETQ come from the germline V gene. The CDR3 here is CASKGAAWDTEAFF. CDR3 coding DNA: TGCGCCAGCAAAGGGGCCGCATGGGACACTGAAGCTTTCTTT. Full variable domain (outside the CDR3, taken from reference TRBV5-1 and TRBJ1-1): KAGVTQTPRYLIKTRGQQVTLSCSPISGHRSVSWYQQTPGQGLQFLFEYFSETQRNKGNFPGRFSGRQFSNSRSEMNVSTLELGDSALYLCASKGAAWDTEAFFGQGTRLTVV.

The V and J genes are TRBV18 and TRBJ2-1, with TRBD2 matching 12 bases. V lost 5 bases, J lost 0 bases, and 2 bases stayed unmatched. Germline V gene data show CDR1 as KGHSH and CDR2 as LQKENI. The CDR3 totals 16 residues. This CDR3 is CASSSTSGSSYNEQFF. The CDR3 DNA sequence: TGTGCCAGCTCATCGACTAGCGGGAGCTCCTACAATGAGCAGTTCTTC. The complete variable domain, with remaining parts taken from reference TRBV18 and TRBJ2-1, reads NAGVMQNPRHLVRRRGQEARLRCSPMKGHSHVYWYRQLPEEGLKFMVYLQKENIIDESGMPKERFSAEFPKEGPSILRIQQVVRGDSAAYFCASSSTSGSSYNEQFFGPGTRLTVL.

This chain joins TRBV18 and TRBJ2-5; TRBD2 aligns across 8 bases. V shed 2 bases and J 5 bases; nucleotides not matched to a gene: 7. The CDR3 contains 15 residues. The germline CDR1 and CDR2 sequences are KGHSH and LQKENI. DNA of the CDR3: TGTGCCAGCTCACCAAGTTTCACTAGCGGTGAGACCCAGTACTTC. Translation: CASSPSFTSGETQYF.

This chain connects TRBV6-1 to TRBJ2-2; D possibly corresponds to TRBD1 (5 bases). Germline CDR1 is MNHNS and CDR2 is SASEGT. The CDR3 runs to 15 residues. V dropped 8 bases and J dropped 4 bases, with 17 bases sitting between them. The CDR3 protein is CASDARRQGTGELFF. The CDR3 DNA reads as TGTGCCAGCGACGCCCGAAGGCAGGGCACCGGGGAGCTGTTTTTT.

This chain uses TRBV27 with TRBJ1-4; TRBD1 is a possible D gene (5 bases). V was trimmed by 5 bases and J by 5 bases, leaving 15 bases between them. Germline V gene data show CDR1 as MNHEY and CDR2 as SMNVEV (reference sequence). This CDR3 region has 15 residues. The CDR3 DNA follows: TGTGCCAGCAGTAGGGCTGGGGGGGTAAATGAAAAACTGTTTTTT. Translated: CASSRAGGVNEKLFF.

This chain uses TRBV19 with TRBJ2-1; 9 bases align to TRBD1. The length of the CDR3 is 15 residues. Germline V lookup: CDR1 LNHDA, CDR2 SQIVND (reference sequence). The junction had 6 bases not matched to a gene; V was cut back by 7 bases and J by 2 bases. This CDR3 reads CASNPGQGPYNEQFF. In nucleotides, the CDR3 is TGTGCCAGTAACCCGGGACAGGGTCCCTACAATGAGCAGTTCTTC. The full variable domain, its missing parts supplied by reference TRBV19 and TRBJ2-1, is DGGITQSPKYLFRKEGQNVTLSCEQNLNHDAMYWYRQDPGQGLRLIYYSQIVNDFQKGDIAEGYSVSREKKESFPLTVTSAQKNPTAFYLCASNPGQGPYNEQFFGPGTRLTVL.

The CDR3 sequence is CASSLEGGLLSIYEQYF. The CDR3 bases are TGTGCCAGCAGCTTGGAAGGAGGGCTCCTTTCGATCTACGAGCAGTACTTC. The chain is built from TRBV5-5 and TRBJ2-7, with D tentatively TRBD2 (6 bases). Germline assignment: CDR1 SGHKS and CDR2 YYEKEE (reference sequence). The ends were cut back, 0 bases at V and 3 bases at J, with 19 bases in the middle. This CDR3 region has 17 residues.

The rearrangement joins TRBV25-1 to TRBJ1-6; 11 nucleotides agree with TRBD1. The CDR3 has 17 residues. Germline V lookup: CDR1 MGHDK, CDR2 SYGVNS. The junction had 5 bases not matched to a gene; V was cut back by 3 bases and J by 4 bases. In DNA form, the CDR3 reads TGTGCCAGCAGTGATAGGGACAGGGGGTTTTATAATTCACCCCTCCACTTT. The encoded protein is CASSDRDRGFYNSPLHF.

This chain links TRBV29-1 with TRBJ2-5; D is perhaps TRBD2 (6 bases). Germline lookup yields CDR1 SQVTM and CDR2 ANQGSEA. Trimming took 5 bases from V and 5 from J, leaving 15 bases between them. CDR3 length: 13 amino acids. The CDR3 DNA is TGCAGCGTTCGCCCACCCGGGGGTGAGACCCAGTACTTC. Translating gives CSVRPPGGETQYF. The variable domain in full, completed from reference TRBV29-1 and TRBJ2-5, reads SAVISQKPSRDICQRGTSLTIQCQVDSQVTMMFWYRQQPGQSLTLIATANQGSEATYESGFVIDKFPISRPNLTFSTLTVSNMSPEDSSIYLCSVRPPGGETQYFGPGTRLLVL.

The V call is TRBV7-2, the J call TRBJ2-4; TRBD2 might be the D (5 bases). V dropped 4 bases and J dropped 0 bases, with 16 bases sitting between them. The CDR3 covers 17 residues. Germline CDR1 SGHTA, CDR2 FQGNSA. CDR3 nucleotide sequence: TGTGCCAGCAGCTCCGCCAGCAGCGGCCTAGCCAAAAACATTCAGTACTTC. Encoded protein: CASSSASSGLAKNIQYF.

The J gene is TRBJ2-7, the V gene TRBV11-2, with a weak D call TRBD1 (6 bases). Germline V gene sequence: CDR1 SGHAT, CDR2 FQNNGV. V shed 5 bases and J shed 5 bases, with 13 bases lying between them. CDR3 size: 13 residues. Here the CDR3 DNA reads TGTGCCAGCAGCACCCGGGACAAGCACGAGCAGTACTTC. Amino acids: CASSTRDKHEQYF.

Only one count was recorded for this clone. CDR3 region: CASSLGARGNEKLFF. The CDR3 DNA is TGTGCCAGCAGCTTGGGGGCCAGGGGCAATGAAAAACTGTTTTTT. The genes are TRBV5-8 and TRBJ1-4; possibly TRBD1 for D (6 bases). The V gene lost 0 bases and the J gene lost 5 bases, with 11 bases spanning the gap. The CDR3 is made up of 15 amino acids. Germline V gene lookup returns CDR1 SGHTS and CDR2 YDEGEE.

The chain couples TRBV5-1 to TRBJ2-5; 11 bases match TRBD2. V dropped 4 bases and J dropped 2; count of bases not matched to a gene: 7. The CDR3 totals 16 residues. Germline V gene lookup returns CDR1 SGHRS and CDR2 YFSETQ. Here the CDR3 DNA reads TGCGCCAGCAGCCCGGGACTAGCGGAACTTCAAGAGACCCAGTACTTC. Encoded protein: CASSPGLAELQETQYF.

The rearrangement links TRBV7-2 to TRBJ1-3; D unclear. The CDR3 consists of 16 residues. The germline CDR1 and CDR2 sequences are SGHTA and FQGNSA. Trimming pared 1 base from V and 0 bases from J, leaving 10 bases between. The CDR3 protein is CASSLGLSPSGNTIYF. The DNA of the CDR3 is TGTGCCAGCAGCTTAGGTCTATCCCCCTCTGGAAACACCATATATTTT.

The rearrangement links TRBV28 to TRBJ2-7, with D possibly being TRBD1 (7 bases). CDR3 length: 14 residues. Looked up from germline, CDR1 is MDHEN and CDR2 is SYDVKM. V was clipped by 8 bases and J by 3 bases, with 17 bases between them. CDR3 sequence reads: CASGGTAPHYEQYF. The DNA for the CDR3 is TGTGCCAGCGGGGGGACAGCGCCCCACTACGAGCAGTACTTC. The full variable domain, rest sourced from reference TRBV28 and TRBJ2-7, is DVKVTQSSRYLVKRTGEKVFLECVQDMDHENMFWYRQDPGLGLRLIYFSYDVKMKEKGDIPEGYSVSREKKERFSLILESASTNQTSMYLCASGGTAPHYEQYFGPGTRLTVT.

The chain employs TRBV19 and TRBJ2-7; the match to TRBD1 covers 8 bases. With 6 bases clipped from V and 5 bases from J, the junction kept 12 bases outside the gene matches. The CDR3 runs 15 residues. Germline CDR1 is LNHDA and CDR2 is SQIVND (reference sequence). CDR3 bases: TGTGCCAGTAGACCGCAGGGGGCGAAAAGGGACGAGCAGTACTTC. Its protein is CASRPQGAKRDEQYF.

CDR3 loop: CASSLARQVSGNTIYF. The DNA for the CDR3 is TGTGCCAGCAGCTTGGCCCGACAGGTATCTGGAAACACCATATATTTT. The chain links TRBV7-6 to TRBJ1-3; TRBD1 is a possible D gene (6 bases). From germline, CDR1 is SGHVS and CDR2 FNYEAQ. V was clipped by 3 bases and J by 1 base, with 13 bases between them. The CDR3 consists of 16 residues. Full variable domain (rest looked up from reference TRBV7-6 and TRBJ1-3): GAGVSQSPRYKVTKRGQDVALRCDPISGHVSLYWYRQALGQGPEFLTYFNYEAQQDKSGLPNDRFSAERPEGSISTLTIQRTEQRDSAMYRCASSLARQVSGNTIYFGEGSWLTVV.

The CDR3 sequence is CASGPGGPPDTQYF. In DNA, the CDR3 is TGTGCTAGTGGACCGGGGGGGCCTCCAGATACGCAGTATTTT. The chain carries TRBV12-5 and TRBJ2-3; TRBD2 matches 8 bases. There are 14 residues in the CDR3. Germline values: CDR1 LGHNT, CDR2 FRNRAP. The V and J ends lost 6 bases and 4 bases, in that order; junction bases with no gene match: 6.

This sequence joins TRBV2 and TRBJ1-4, with D possibly TRBD1 on 5 matching bases. V lost 3 bases, J lost 8 bases, and 13 bases lay in between. The CDR3 consists of 14 residues. Germline V gives CDR1 SNHLY, CDR2 FYNNEI. The DNA for the CDR3 is TGTGCCAGCAGTGAGCTGACAGTAAGGGAAAAACTGTTTTTT. This sequence encodes CASSELTVREKLFF.

This chain joins TRBV28 and TRBJ2-5, with 9 bases identical to TRBD2. V lost 3 bases and J lost 4; bases outside the gene matches: 9. Germline assignment: CDR1 MDHEN and CDR2 SYDVKM. There are 16 residues in the CDR3. The CDR3 nucleotides are TGTGCCAGCAGTTTGAATGCGGGAGGGGTGGCAGAGACCCAGTACTTC. It codes for CASSLNAGGVAETQYF.

The chain joins TRBV21-1 to TRBJ1-2; the D call TRBD1 from the table was never checked on the DNA. TRBV21-1 is a known pseudogene. The CDR3 is 16 amino acids. CDR3 in DNA: TGTGCCAGCAGCAACCACCCGGGACAGCGGATTTATGGCTACACCTTC. The encoded protein is CASSNHPGQRIYGYTF.

The CDR3 loop reads CATTSGGNTGELFF. DNA for the CDR3: TGTGCCACAACGAGCGGGGGTAACACCGGGGAGCTGTTTTTT. The chain has TRBV10-3 and TRBJ2-2, with 8 bases aligning to TRBD2. V shed 10 bases, J shed 2 bases, and the junction held 6 bases outside the gene matches. Germline CDR1 reads ENHRY; CDR2 reads SYGVKD. The CDR3 spans 14 residues.

The chain joins TRBV7-2 to TRBJ1-3; unclear D gene. CDR3 length: 16 amino acids. The germline V gene encodes CDR1 SGHTA and CDR2 FQGNSA. Trimming cost V 1 base and J 0 bases, with 10 bases left between them. CDR3 in DNA: TGTGCCAGCAGCTTAGAGTCACCCAGCTCTGGAAACACCATATATTTT. Its protein product is CASSLESPSSGNTIYF.

CDR3 region: CASSEEHAGAVGYEQYF. The CDR3 DNA sequence: TGTGCCAGCAGCGAAGAACATGCGGGAGCGGTGGGCTACGAGCAGTACTTC. The chain recombines TRBV7-6 with TRBJ2-7; TRBD2 matches 7 bases. The germline CDR1 and CDR2 sequences are SGHVS and FNYEAQ. The CDR3 spans 17 residues. Trimming took 5 bases from V and 3 from J; bases not matched to a gene: 16. Combining the CDR3 with reference TRBV7-6 and TRBJ2-7 gives the whole variable domain GAGVSQSPRYKVTKRGQDVALRCDPISGHVSLYWYRQALGQGPEFLTYFNYEAQQDKSGLPNDRFSAERPEGSISTLTIQRTEQRDSAMYRCASSEEHAGAVGYEQYFGPGTRLTVT.